This entry describes one T cell receptor beta chain. This specimen belongs to a study of human T cells and chemical hapten exposure. Before extraction, the whole blood was not fractionated, and total RNA was taken from it. TCRdb reprocessed the 5' RACE reads with MiXCR, giving one entry per CDR3 protein. This table holds around 82,000 distinct CDR3 sequences, 7% to 8% found once. This TCR derives from a male donor in good health.

CDR3 nucleotides: TGTGCCAGCAGACTCGGGCCTTACAATGAGCAGTTCTTC. This gives the protein CASRLGPYNEQFF. The chain is built from TRBV27 and TRBJ2-1; D gene uncertain. This CDR3 is 13 amino acids long. Germline lookup yields CDR1 MNHEY and CDR2 SMNVEV (reference sequence). V lost 6 bases to trimming and J lost 4 bases, with 10 bases between them.